This TCR beta chain was sequenced in a study of blood T cell repertoires in COVID-19 (TCRdb year 2020). As for the study more broadly: Samples from collaborators originated in the United States, Italy and Spain and spanned both the acute and convalescent phases of COVID-19. HLA class I and class II types, where available, came from metadata supplied by the sample provider rather than from assay-based typing. Deeply sampled blood TCRbeta repertoires from subjects exposed to, actively infected with, or recovered from COVID-19 were included in the dataset. Samples were obtained from the ongoing ImmuneRACE study (first 160 participants) and from about 1,300 subjects provided by 6 global collaborators. A de-identified subject ID, COVID-19 status, age in years and sex were almost always included in the sample metadata. The repertoires were released in a freely available public database meant as a resource for research on the immune response to SARS-CoV-2. The prospective study material was composed of cDNA or gDNA derived from T cells, B-cell-depleted T cells, or PBMCs.

TCRbeta CDR3 regions were amplified from genomic DNA by means of the immunoSEQ Assay, a bias-controlled multiplex PCR. In the paper's pipeline: The number of nucleated cells in each sample was estimated by amplification of reference gene primers within the assay. Sequence reads were collapsed and filtered to measure the absolute abundance of every unique TCRbeta CDR3 rearrangement. For each sample, productive Simpson clonality was calculated by taking the square root of Simpson's diversity index across productive rearrangements. This is the immuneACCESS table as TCRdb keeps it, with only in-frame sequences that have V and J called. A part of the clones is gone; compared with another copy, unresolved V genes explain less than half, and the rest is unexplained. The DNA gave D and trimming, while V, J and clone size come from that table. The sample records hundreds of thousands of clones, about nine tenths of which are singletons. The biggest ten clones account for about 4.1% of the sample.

Overall study outcomes, separate from this receptor: How much clinical and demographic metadata was included differed by source and by participant, and the metadata was provided uncurated.

In regard to this clone: Its antigen target is currently unknown. Base qualities are not provided; no much larger clone lies one nucleotide away.

V is pruned by 6 bases and J by 5 bases, leaving 13 bases of the junction without a gene match. The germline V gene (reference sequence) sets CDR1 to SEHNR and CDR2 to FQNEAQ. Inclusive of the bounding cysteine and phenylalanine, the CDR3 is 15 residues long. Only the CDR3 portion is preserved as DNA: 45 bases, with reading frame beginning at the first base. Participants in the prospective study were aged roughly 18 to 100 years, lived in 20 to 30 United States geographic areas, and enrolled through a virtual design. In the prospective study, participants were assigned to cohorts based on the clinical history participants reported in a screening survey and a study questionnaire. ImmuneRACE Cohort 3 recovered participants were defined by two consecutive negative NP/OP PCR tests, healthcare professional clearance, or symptom resolution. Mobile phlebotomists in the prospective study collected whole blood, serum and a nasopharyngeal or oropharyngeal swab from every participant. Participants in the prospective study had the option to provide additional blood draws and questionnaires over an approximately 2-month period. Before DNA extraction, prospective study blood samples were shipped either frozen or at room temperature.

The source material was PBMCs or T cells enriched from blood (not recorded which). The V gene is TRBV7-9 and the J gene is TRBJ2-7, with 7 bases in between that match TRBD1. The clonotype originates from a man under 40 who had recovered from COVID-19. CDR3 sequence: CASRTDPWQGDEQYF. In nucleotides, the sequence is TGTGCCAGCAGAACAGACCCGTGGCAGGGGGACGAGCAGTACTTC.